This T cell receptor beta chain was recovered during a study of cytomegalovirus exposure and HLA in healthy donors. Separate from the approximately 600-subject first cohort was the roughly 120-subject validation cohort, to which the donors belonged. The CDR3 covers 15 residues. V was pared by 5 bases and J by 6 bases, with 17 bases between. CDR1 is SGHTA, CDR2 FQGNSA, per germline. Method: immunoSEQ multiplex PCR; TCRdb's copy keeps in-frame clones and lacks some. The sample lists 150,000 to 180,000 clones; 65% to 90% were seen once. Details on this clone: Antigen: not known.

Study results and caveats: The study put about 180 TCR beta chains on its list as cytomegalovirus-associated. Many donors shared some public TCRs, even though most TCR sequences were rare. Reports showed the classifier diagnosing cytomegalovirus status with high specificity and sensitivity.

This sequence originates from a man aged 18 to 35 in good health and CMV-seropositive. This chain links TRBV7-2 with TRBJ1-5; D unresolved. Sequencing was carried out using PBMCs. This chain's CDR3 is CASSLDTQVGQPQHF. The CDR3 DNA follows: TGTGCCAGCAGCCTCGACACCCAGGTCGGTCAGCCCCAGCATTTT.